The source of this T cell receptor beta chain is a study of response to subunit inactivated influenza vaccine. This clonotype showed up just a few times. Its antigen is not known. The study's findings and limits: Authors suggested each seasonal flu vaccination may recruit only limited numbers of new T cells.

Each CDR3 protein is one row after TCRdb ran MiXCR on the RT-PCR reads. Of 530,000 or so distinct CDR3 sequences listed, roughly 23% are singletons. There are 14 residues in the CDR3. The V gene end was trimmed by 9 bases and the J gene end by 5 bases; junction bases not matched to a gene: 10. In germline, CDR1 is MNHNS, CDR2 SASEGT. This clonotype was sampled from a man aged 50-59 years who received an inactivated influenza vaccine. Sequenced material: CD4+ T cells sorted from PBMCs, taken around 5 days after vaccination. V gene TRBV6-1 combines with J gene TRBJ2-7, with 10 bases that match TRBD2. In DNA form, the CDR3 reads TGTGCCAGTAAAAGAGCGGGAGGGCTGGACGAGCAGTACTTC. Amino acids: CASKRAGGLDEQYF.